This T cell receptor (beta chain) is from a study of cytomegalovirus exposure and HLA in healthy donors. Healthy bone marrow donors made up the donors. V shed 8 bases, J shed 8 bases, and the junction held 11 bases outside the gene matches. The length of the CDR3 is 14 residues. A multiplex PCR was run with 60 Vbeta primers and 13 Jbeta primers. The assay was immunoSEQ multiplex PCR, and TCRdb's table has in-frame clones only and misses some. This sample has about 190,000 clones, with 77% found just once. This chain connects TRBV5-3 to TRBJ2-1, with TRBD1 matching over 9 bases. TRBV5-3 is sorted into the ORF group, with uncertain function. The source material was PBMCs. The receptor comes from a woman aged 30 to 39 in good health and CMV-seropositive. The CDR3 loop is CARRGTGPLDEQFF. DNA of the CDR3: TGTGCCAGGCGCGGGACAGGGCCTTTAGATGAGCAGTTCTTC.